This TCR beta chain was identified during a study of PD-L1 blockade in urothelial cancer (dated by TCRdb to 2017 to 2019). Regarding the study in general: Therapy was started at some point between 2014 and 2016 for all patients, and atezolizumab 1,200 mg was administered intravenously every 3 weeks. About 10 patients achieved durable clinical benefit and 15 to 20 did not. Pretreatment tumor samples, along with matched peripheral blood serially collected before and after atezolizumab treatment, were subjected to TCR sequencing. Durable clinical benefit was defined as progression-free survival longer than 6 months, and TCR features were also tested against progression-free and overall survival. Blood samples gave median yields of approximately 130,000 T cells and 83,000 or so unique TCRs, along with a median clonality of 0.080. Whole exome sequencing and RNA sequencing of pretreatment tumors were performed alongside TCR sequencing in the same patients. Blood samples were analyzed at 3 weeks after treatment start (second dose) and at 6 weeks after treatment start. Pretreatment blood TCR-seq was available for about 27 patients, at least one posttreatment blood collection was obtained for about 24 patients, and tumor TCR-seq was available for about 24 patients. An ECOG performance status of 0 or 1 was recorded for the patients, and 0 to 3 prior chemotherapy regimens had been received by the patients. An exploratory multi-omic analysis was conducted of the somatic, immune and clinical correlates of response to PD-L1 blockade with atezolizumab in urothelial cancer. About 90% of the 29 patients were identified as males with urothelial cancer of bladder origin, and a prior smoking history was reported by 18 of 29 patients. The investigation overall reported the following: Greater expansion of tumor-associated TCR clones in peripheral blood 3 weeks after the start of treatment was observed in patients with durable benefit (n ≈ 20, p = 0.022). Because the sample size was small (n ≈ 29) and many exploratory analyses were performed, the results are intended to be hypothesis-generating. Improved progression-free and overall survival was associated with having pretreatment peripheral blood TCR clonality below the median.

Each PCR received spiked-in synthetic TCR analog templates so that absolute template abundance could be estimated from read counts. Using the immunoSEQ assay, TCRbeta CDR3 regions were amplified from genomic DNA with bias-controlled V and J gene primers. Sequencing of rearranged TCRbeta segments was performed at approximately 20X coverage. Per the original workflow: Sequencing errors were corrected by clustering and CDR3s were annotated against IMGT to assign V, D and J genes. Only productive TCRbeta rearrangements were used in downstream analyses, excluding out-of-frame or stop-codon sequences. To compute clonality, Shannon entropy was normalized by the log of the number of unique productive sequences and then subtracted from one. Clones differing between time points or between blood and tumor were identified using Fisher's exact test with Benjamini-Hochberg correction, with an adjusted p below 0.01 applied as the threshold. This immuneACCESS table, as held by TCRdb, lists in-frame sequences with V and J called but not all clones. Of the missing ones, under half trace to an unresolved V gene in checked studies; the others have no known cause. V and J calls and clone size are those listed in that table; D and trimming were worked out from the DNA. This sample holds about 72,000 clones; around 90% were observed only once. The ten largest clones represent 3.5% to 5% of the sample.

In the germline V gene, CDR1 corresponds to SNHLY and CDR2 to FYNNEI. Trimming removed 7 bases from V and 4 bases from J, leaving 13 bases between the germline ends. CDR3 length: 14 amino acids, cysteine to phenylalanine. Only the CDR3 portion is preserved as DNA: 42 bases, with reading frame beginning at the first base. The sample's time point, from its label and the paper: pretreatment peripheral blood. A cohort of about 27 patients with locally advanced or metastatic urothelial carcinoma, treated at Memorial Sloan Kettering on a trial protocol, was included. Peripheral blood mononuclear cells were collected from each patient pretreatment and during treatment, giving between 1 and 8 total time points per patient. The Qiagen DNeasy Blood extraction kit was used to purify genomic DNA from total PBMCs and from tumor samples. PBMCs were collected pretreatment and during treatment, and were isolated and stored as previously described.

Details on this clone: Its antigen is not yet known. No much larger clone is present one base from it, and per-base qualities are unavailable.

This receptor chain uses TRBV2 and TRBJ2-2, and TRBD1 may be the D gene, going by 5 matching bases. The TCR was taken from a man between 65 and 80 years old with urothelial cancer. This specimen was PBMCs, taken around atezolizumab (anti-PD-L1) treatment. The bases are TGTGCCAGCAACCGAGACAGAACCACCGGGGAGCTGTTTTTT. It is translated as CASNRDRTTGELFF.